The rows below give T cell receptor beta chains drawn from one sample of a study of T cell responses to AZD1222 COVID-19 vaccine. Measured with immunoSEQ multiplex PCR; TCRdb has only the in-frame clones, and not every one. Here the sample spans approximately 150,000 clones, under 95% being singletons. The input for sequencing was peripheral blood, taken on day 0 of MenACWY control vaccination. These receptors were taken from an adult in good health. Both conserved end residues are part of each CDR3. The order of the fields is J gene, clone size, D gene, V gene, CDR3 DNA, CDR3 protein. The D gene is left open where the match is weak. The size entry is marked missing in some rows and otherwise reads once, few, many or a size class.

>TRBJ2-3|-|-|TRBV19
TGTGCCAGTAGTATGTGGACTTCCTCTAGCACAGATACGCAGTATTTT
CASSMWTSSSTDTQYF
>TRBJ2-1|-|-|TRBV30
TGTGCCTGGAGTGTTAAGTATGAGCAGTTCTTC
CAWSVKYEQFF
>TRBJ1-6|-|-|TRBV9
TGTGCCAGCAGCGTAGCTATTGGCGATTCACCCCTCCACTTT
CASSVAIGDSPLHF
>TRBJ1-1|-|-|TRBV5-1
TGCGCCAGCAGCTTGGCAGGGGAAGCCATGAACACTGAAGCTTTCTTT
CASSLAGEAMNTEAFF
>TRBJ1-2|-|-|TRBV6-5
TGTGCCAGCACGAACTCCGGGTATGGCTACACCTTC
CASTNSGYGYTF
>TRBJ1-1|-|-|TRBV2
TGTGCCGACGTCGGGGGAATCACTGAAGCTTTCTTT
CADVGGITEAFF
>TRBJ1-3|-|-|TRBV29-1
TGCAGCGTTGTGTCCAGGGGAAACACCATATATTTT
CSVVSRGNTIYF
>TRBJ2-1|-|-|TRBV11-3
TGTGCCAGCAGCCTTAACAATGAGCAGTTCTTC
CASSLNNEQFF
>TRBJ2-3|-|-|TRBV6-4
TGTGCCAGCCGCCCAGGCCCGGGCACAGATACGCAGTATTTT
CASRPGPGTDTQYF
>TRBJ1-2|-|-|TRBV4-2
TGTGCCAGCAGCCAAGCAGCGGATAACTATGGCTACACCTTC
CASSQAADNYGYTF
>TRBJ1-2|once|TRBD1|TRBV5-5
TGTGCCAGCAGCGGGACCGGGACAGTTAATGGCTACACCTTC
CASSGTGTVNGYTF
>TRBJ1-4|-|-|TRBV3-1/TRBV3-2
TGTGCCAGCAGCCAGACAGCTCGGGAGGAAAAACTGTTTTTT
CASSQTAREEKLFF
>TRBJ2-3|-|TRBD2|TRBV11-3
TGTGCCAGCAGCTGGAGGAGCGGGAGGACAGATACGCAGTATTTT
CASSWRSGRTDTQYF
>TRBJ2-3|-|TRBD2|TRBV5-1
TGCGCCAGCAGCCTCGGGAGGGAGACAGATACGCAGTATTTT
CASSLGRETDTQYF
>TRBJ1-2|-|-|TRBV27
TGTGCCAGCAGTTCCCCCTATCACCCGGGATCTGATACCCGGTGGGGTGGCTACACCTTC
CASSSPYHPGSDTRWGGYTF
>TRBJ2-7|-|-|TRBV7-9
TGTGCCAGCAGCTTATATAAAGGGGCCTACGAGCAGTACTTC
CASSLYKGAYEQYF
>TRBJ1-1|once|-|TRBV19
TGTGCCAGTAGTATCCGGCAGGGGCGACTGAACACTGAAGCTTTCTTT
CASSIRQGRLNTEAFF
>TRBJ2-3|-|-|TRBV19
TGTGCCAGTAGTTCTGTCCAGGGCACAGATACGCAGTATTTT
CASSSVQGTDTQYF
>TRBJ1-1|-|-|TRBV5-1
TGCGCCAGCAGCTTGGGTGGCCTATGGGGGGGCACTGAAGCTTTCTTT
CASSLGGLWGGTEAFF
>TRBJ2-5|-|-|TRBV11-3
TGTGCCAGCAGCCCCGGCGGAGGCGCACAAGAGACCCAGTACTTC
CASSPGGGAQETQYF
>TRBJ2-1|-|TRBD2|TRBV11-3
TGTGCCAGCAGCTTAAGCGCTAGCGGGAGAATTTGGTCCTACAATGAGCAGTTCTTC
CASSLSASGRIWSYNEQFF
>TRBJ1-2|-|-|TRBV7-2
TGTGCCAGCAGCCCCCGGACACAGGTCGCGGACGGCTACACCTTC
CASSPRTQVADGYTF
>TRBJ2-7|-|-|TRBV9
TGTGCCAGCAGCGTAGAGTGGGGGGACTCCTACGAGCAGTACTTC
CASSVEWGDSYEQYF
>TRBJ2-3|-|TRBD2|TRBV5-4
TGTGCCAGCAGCTTGGGGGAGGGCGAAGATACGCAGTATTTT
CASSLGEGEDTQYF
>TRBJ2-7|-|-|TRBV6-5
TGTGCCAGCAGTTTCCAACCGGGTCCCTACGAGCAGTACTTC
CASSFQPGPYEQYF
>TRBJ2-7|-|TRBD2|TRBV15
TGTGCCACCAGCAAGCTAGCGGGGAACTACGAGCAGTACTTC
CATSKLAGNYEQYF
>TRBJ1-1|-|-|TRBV11-2
TGTGCCAGCAGCTTAGATCTGTTCGTAGCTTTCTTT
CASSLDLFVAFF
>TRBJ2-3|-|-|TRBV27
TGTGCCAGCAGTTTGCAGGGGCGAGATACGCAGTATTTT
CASSLQGRDTQYF
>TRBJ2-2|-|-|TRBV7-3
TGTGCCAGCAGCTTAAGTAGGTGGACCGGGGAGCTGTTTTTT
CASSLSRWTGELFF
>TRBJ1-2|once|TRBD1|TRBV10-3
TGTGCCATCAGCCGGGGACAGGGGGACGGCTACACCTTC
CAISRGQGDGYTF
>TRBJ1-3|-|-|TRBV28
TGTGCCTCGGGACGGGAGAGAAACACCATATATTTT
CASGRERNTIYF
>TRBJ1-6|-|-|TRBV27
TGTGCCAGCACTAGTTTCGATTCACCCCTCCACTTT
CASTSFDSPLHF
>TRBJ2-7|-|-|TRBV6-5
TGTGCCAGCACCACAGGACAGTTCTCCTACGAGCAGTACTTC
CASTTGQFSYEQYF
>TRBJ1-5|-|TRBD1|TRBV27
TGTGCCAGTCGGGGGACAGGGGTTACTCAGCCCCAGCATTTT
CASRGTGVTQPQHF
>TRBJ2-7|-|-|TRBV7-6
TGTGCCAGCAGCTTGGAGACTAGCTCCTACGAGCAGTACTTC
CASSLETSSYEQYF
>TRBJ2-7|-|TRBD1|TRBV2
TGTGCCAACCCCTGGTTGGGCGGGACAGGGGTTTTATGGGAGCAGTACTTC
CANPWLGGTGVLWEQYF
>TRBJ1-5|-|-|TRBV6-5
TGTGCCAGCAGGCGCGGTAGGAATCAGCCCCAGCATTTT
CASRRGRNQPQHF
>TRBJ2-7|-|TRBD2|TRBV5-1
TGCGCCAGCAGCTTGGAGGTTCTAGCGGGAGGGCCCGAGCAGTACTTC
CASSLEVLAGGPEQYF
>TRBJ2-7|-|TRBD1|TRBV7-9
TGTGCCAGCAGCTCGGACAGGGGAGACTTTGGGTACGAGCAGTACTTC
CASSSDRGDFGYEQYF
>TRBJ2-1|-|-|TRBV7-2
TGTGCCAGCAGCTTAAGCGGCCCCTACAATGAGCAGTTCTTC
CASSLSGPYNEQFF
>TRBJ1-3|-|-|TRBV27
TGTGCCAGCAGTTTATTGGGGGCCGCTGCTGGAAACACCATATATTTT
CASSLLGAAAGNTIYF
>TRBJ1-4|-|-|TRBV11-3
TGTGCCAGCAGCTTAGGGAGTCCAGGGACCGAAAAACTGTTTTTT
CASSLGSPGTEKLFF
>TRBJ1-2|-|-|TRBV14
TGTGCCAGCAGCCAAGAGGAAACCTATGGCTACACCTTC
CASSQEETYGYTF
>TRBJ1-1|-|TRBD1|TRBV11-2
TGTGCCAGCAGCTTATTGACAGGGACGAACACTGAAGCTTTCTTT
CASSLLTGTNTEAFF
>TRBJ1-1|-|-|TRBV25-1
TGTGCCAGCAGTGAATATGGTAGGATATCGGCTTTCTTT
CASSEYGRISAFF
>TRBJ2-3|-|-|TRBV19
TGTGCCAGTAGTATGGGAGATACGCAGTATTTT
CASSMGDTQYF
>TRBJ2-7|-|-|TRBV28
TGTGCCAGCAGGGGGACTGAAACCTTCTACGAGCAGTACTTC
CASRGTETFYEQYF
>TRBJ1-2|-|TRBD1|TRBV28
TGTGCCAGCGGAAAAGACAGGGCAAACTATGGCTACACCTTC
CASGKDRANYGYTF
>TRBJ2-3|-|-|TRBV4-1
TGCGCCAGCAGCCAAGGGCCAACGCAGTATTTT
CASSQGPTQYF
>TRBJ2-3|-|TRBD2|TRBV24-1
TGTGCCACCAGTGAGATCGGCTCTAGCGGGAGACTCAGCACAGATACGCAGTATTTT
CATSEIGSSGRLSTDTQYF
>TRBJ1-6|-|-|TRBV6-2/TRBV6-3
TGTGCCAGCAGTTACTCGGTGGCACCCCTCCACTTT
CASSYSVAPLHF
>TRBJ2-2|-|-|TRBV11-3
TGTGCCAGCAGCATAGTAAGAACCGGGGAGCTGTTTTTT
CASSIVRTGELFF
>TRBJ1-5|-|-|TRBV19
TGTGCCACCTCCTATCAGAAGAATCAGCCCCAGCATTTT
CATSYQKNQPQHF